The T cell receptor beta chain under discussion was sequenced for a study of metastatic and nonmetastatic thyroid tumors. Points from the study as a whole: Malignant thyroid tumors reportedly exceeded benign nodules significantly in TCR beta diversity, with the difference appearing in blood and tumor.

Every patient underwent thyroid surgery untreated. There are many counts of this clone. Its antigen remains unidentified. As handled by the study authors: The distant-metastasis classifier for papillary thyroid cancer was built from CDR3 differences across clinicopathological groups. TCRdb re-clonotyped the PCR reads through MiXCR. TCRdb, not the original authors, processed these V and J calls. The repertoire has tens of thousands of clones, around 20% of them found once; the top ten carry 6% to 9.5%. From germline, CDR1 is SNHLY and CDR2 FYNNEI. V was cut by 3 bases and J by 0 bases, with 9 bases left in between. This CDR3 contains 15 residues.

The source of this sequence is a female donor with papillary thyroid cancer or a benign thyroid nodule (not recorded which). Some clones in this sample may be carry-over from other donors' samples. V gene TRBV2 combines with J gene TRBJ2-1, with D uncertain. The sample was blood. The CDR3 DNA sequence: TGTGCCAGCAGTGAGGACGGAAGCTCCTACAATGAGCAGTTCTTC. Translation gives CASSEDGSSYNEQFF.